This T cell receptor (beta chain) was profiled in a study of blood T cell repertoires in COVID-19. At the level of the study: COVID-19 samples collected from the United States, Italy and Spain covered acute and convalescent phases.

Germline V lookup: CDR1 SGDLS, CDR2 YYNGEE. This CDR3 is 15 amino acids long. With V trimmed by 0 bases and J by 3 bases, 5 bases remained unmatched. In the authors' workflow: Reference gene primer amplification in the assay estimated nucleated cell counts. TCRdb keeps only in-frame clones here, not all; method: immunoSEQ multiplex PCR. For V, J and clone size, that table is used; D and trimming come from the DNA. The sample shows around 190,000 clones, roughly 83% of them seen only once. Enrolment of Seattle patients took place during active infection, and they were followed longitudinally. The sequenced sample was peripheral blood. The chain combines TRBV9 with TRBJ1-2; 7 nucleotides align to TRBD1. The source of this sequence is a middle-aged woman with COVID-19, enrolled during active disease. CDR3 sequence (DNA): TGTGCCAGCAGCGTAGGGGCAGGGGGTGACTATGGCTACACCTTC. Protein sequence: CASSVGAGGDYGYTF.